The TCR beta chain described here comes from a study of molecular identifiers for immune sequencing clone quantification. Preparation methods for the bulk TCR libraries were those previously described, with listed TCR primers. TCRdb analysed the PCR reads with MiXCR anew, one entry per CDR3 protein. The table records approximately 100,000 distinct CDR3 sequences, roughly a third of them present only once. This clonotype was detected many times. When naive CD8 T cells were sorted, they were gated as CD8+CD4-CCR7+CD45RA+. The germline V and J ends were trimmed by 3 bases and 0 bases, with 13 bases remaining between them. CDR3 length: 16 residues. Germline assignment: CDR1 SGHTA and CDR2 FQGNSA.

The sample was naive CD8+ T cells from blood, with Jurkat cell RNA spiked in. Subset denoted: FACS-sorted CD8+CD4-CCR7+CD45RA+ naive T cells. The chain recombines TRBV7-2 with TRBJ2-3; D remains ambiguous. The clonotype was recovered from a human donor in good health. Some libraries in this study had Jurkat cell RNA spiked in. The CDR3 nucleotides read TGTGCCAGCAGCTTCCCAAGTTCCTCTAGCACAGATACGCAGTATTTT. Residues: CASSFPSSSSTDTQYF.